The clone carrying this T cell receptor (beta chain) was seen a few times. The target antigen is unknown. CDR1 and CDR2 (germline): DFQATT, SNEGSKA (reference sequence). CDR3 size: 17 residues. V lost 0 bases and J 0 bases, leaving 17 bases between the germline ends. These data originate in a study of vaccination and CD4 T cells after COVID-19. The overall study: Collection of post-vaccine samples followed dose two by a median around 72 days, spanning a range of 14 to 241.

Once obtained from cultured CD4+ T cells, the DNA was sequenced using the Oncomine TCR Beta short-read assay. Extraction of genomic DNA was performed on cultured CD4+ T cells. TCRdb itself ran the PCR reads through MiXCR, one entry per CDR3 protein. Of approximately 20,000 distinct CDR3 sequences detected, under 30% appear once; the ten largest clones hold roughly 7.5%. Study-level points and caveats: Spike mono-reactivity was found in 304 of 307 vaccine-specific clones from convalescent patients.

Indicated treatment: approximately 9-day PBMC culture with coronavirus spike peptide pools or control peptides (ViraFEST assay). Some 2 million PBMCs were grown per well alongside about 10 IU/ml IL-2 and roughly 10 ug/ml peptide pools. Sequenced input: cultured CD4+ T cells from blood. The chain employs TRBV20-1 and TRBJ2-5; D uncertain. The TCR comes from a human donor with COVID-19. The CDR3 nucleotides read TGCAGTGCTAGAGATGGACGCGACTCCCTGTACCAAGAGACCCAGTACTTC. As protein: CSARDGRDSLYQETQYF.